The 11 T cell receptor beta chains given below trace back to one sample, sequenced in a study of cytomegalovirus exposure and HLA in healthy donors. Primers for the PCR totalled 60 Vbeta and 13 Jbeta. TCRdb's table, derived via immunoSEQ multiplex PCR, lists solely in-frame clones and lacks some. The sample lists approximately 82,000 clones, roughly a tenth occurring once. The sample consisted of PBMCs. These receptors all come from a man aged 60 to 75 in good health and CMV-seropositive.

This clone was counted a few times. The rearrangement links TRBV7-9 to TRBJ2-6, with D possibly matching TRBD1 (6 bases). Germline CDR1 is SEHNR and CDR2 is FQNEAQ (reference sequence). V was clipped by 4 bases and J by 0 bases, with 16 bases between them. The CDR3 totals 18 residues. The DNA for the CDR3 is TGTGCCAGCAGCTCCAGGACAGAATCCAACTCTGGGGCCAACGTCCTGACTTTC. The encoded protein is CASSSRTESNSGANVLTF.

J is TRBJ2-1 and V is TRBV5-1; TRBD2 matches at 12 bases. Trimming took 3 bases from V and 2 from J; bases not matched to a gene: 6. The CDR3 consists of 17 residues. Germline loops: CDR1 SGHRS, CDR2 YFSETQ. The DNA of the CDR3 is TGCGCCAGCAGCTCACGGACTAGCGGGGACCCCTACAATGAGCAGTTCTTC. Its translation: CASSSRTSGDPYNEQFF. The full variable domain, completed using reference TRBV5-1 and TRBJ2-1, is KAGVTQTPRYLIKTRGQQVTLSCSPISGHRSVSWYQQTPGQGLQFLFEYFSETQRNKGNFPGRFSGRQFSNSRSEMNVSTLELGDSALYLCASSSRTSGDPYNEQFFGPGTRLTVL.

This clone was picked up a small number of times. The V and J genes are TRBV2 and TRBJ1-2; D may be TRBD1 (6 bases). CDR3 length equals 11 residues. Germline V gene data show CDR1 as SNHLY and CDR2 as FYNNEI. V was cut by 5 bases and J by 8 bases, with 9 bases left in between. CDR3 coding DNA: TGTGCCAGCAGTCTCAGGGGAGGCTACACCTTC. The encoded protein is CASSLRGGYTF.

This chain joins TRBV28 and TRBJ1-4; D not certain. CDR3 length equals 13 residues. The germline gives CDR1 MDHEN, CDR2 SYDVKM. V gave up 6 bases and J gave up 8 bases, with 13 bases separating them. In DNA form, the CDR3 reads TGTGCCAGCAGGACTCCCCTCGAGGAAAAACTGTTTTTT. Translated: CASRTPLEEKLFF.

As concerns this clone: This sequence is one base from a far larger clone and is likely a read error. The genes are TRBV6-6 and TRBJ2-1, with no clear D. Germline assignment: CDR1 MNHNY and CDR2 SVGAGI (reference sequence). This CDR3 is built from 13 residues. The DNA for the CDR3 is TGTGCCAGCAGTTACGGCTGGCGGAATGAGCCGTTCTTC. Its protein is CASSYGWRNEPFF.

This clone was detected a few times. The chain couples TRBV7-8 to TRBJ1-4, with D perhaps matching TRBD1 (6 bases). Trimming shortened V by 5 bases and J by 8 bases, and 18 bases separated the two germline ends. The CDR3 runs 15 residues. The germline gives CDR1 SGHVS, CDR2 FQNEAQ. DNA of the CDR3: TGTGCCAGCAGCACCCTAGGGGGGGCTCGGGAAAAACTGTTTTTT. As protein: CASSTLGGAREKLFF.

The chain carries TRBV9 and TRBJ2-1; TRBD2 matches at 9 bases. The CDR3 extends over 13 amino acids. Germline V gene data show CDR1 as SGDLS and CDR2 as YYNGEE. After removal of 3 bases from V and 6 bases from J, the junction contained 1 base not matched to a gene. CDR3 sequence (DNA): TGTGCCAGCAGCGGTAGCGGGAGCAATGAGCAGTTCTTC. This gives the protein CASSGSGSNEQFF.

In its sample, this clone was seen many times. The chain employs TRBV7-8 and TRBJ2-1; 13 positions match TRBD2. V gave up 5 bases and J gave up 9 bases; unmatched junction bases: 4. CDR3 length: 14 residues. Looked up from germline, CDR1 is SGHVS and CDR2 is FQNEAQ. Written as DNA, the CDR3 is TGTGCCAGCAGCCCCGGGACTAGCGGGGTTGAGCAGTTCTTC. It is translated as CASSPGTSGVEQFF.

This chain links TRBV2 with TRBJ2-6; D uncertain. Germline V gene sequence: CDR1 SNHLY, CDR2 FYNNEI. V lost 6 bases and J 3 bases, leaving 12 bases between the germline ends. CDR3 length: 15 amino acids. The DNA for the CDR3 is TGTGCCAGCAGCCGTAACAGAGATGGGGCCAACGTCCTGACTTTC. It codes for CASSRNRDGANVLTF.

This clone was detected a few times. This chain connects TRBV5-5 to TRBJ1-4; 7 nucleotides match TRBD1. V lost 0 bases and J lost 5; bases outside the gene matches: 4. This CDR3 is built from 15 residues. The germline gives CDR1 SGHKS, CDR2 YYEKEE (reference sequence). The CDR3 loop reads CASSLADRENEKLFF. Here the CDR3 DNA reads TGTGCCAGCAGCTTGGCCGACAGGGAGAATGAAAAACTGTTTTTT.

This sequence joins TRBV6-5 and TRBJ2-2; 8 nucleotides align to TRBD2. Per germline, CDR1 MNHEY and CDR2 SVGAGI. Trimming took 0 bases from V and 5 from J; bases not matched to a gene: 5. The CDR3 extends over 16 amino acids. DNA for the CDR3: TGTGCCAGCAGTTACTCCGGGGGGGCGGGGACCGGGGAGCTGTTTTTT. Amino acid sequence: CASSYSGGAGTGELFF.